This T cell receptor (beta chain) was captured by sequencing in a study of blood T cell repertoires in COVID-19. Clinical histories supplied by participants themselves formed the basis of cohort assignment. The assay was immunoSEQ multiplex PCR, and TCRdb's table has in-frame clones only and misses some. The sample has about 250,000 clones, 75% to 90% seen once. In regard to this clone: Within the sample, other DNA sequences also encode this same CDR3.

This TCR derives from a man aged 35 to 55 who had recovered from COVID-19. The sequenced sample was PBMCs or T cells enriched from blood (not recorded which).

The CDR3 reads CASSVGAGAYEQYF. The CDR3 DNA sequence: TGTGCCAGCAGCGTAGGAGCGGGAGCCTACGAGCAGTACTTC. The chain is built from TRBV9 and TRBJ2-7; the match to TRBD2 covers 8 bases. Trimming took 0 bases from V and 2 from J; bases not matched to a gene: 1. The V gene's germline CDR1 is SGDLS and CDR2 YYNGEE. This CDR3 contains 14 residues.